This TCR beta chain was retrieved from a study of CD8 T cells in ankylosing spondylitis. A note on this clonotype: Its antigen is still unknown.

TCRdb passed the 5' RACE reads through MiXCR, listing each CDR3 protein once. The sample consists of 200,000 to 300,000 distinct CDR3 sequences, 20% to 30% of them appearing once. This CDR3 is built from 14 residues. Broader study findings: The authors reported significant enrichment of disease-linked clones in matched ankylosing spondylitis synovial fluid.

This sequence originates from a male donor with ankylosing spondylitis or in good health (not recorded which). This sequence joins TRBV21-1 and TRBJ2-1; no check of the table's D call, TRBD1, against the DNA was made. TRBV21-1 is labeled a pseudogene. Sequencing input: blood, either unsorted or a sorted T cell fraction (not recorded which). This chain's CDR3 is CASSILQVYNEQFF. Here the CDR3 DNA reads TGTGCCAGCAGCATTCTACAGGTGTACAATGAGCAGTTCTTC.